Presented here are 13 T cell receptor beta chains from one specimen sequenced in a study of T-cell memory formation after mild COVID-19. Using its own MiXCR run on the 5' RACE reads, TCRdb lists one record per CDR3 protein. The data hold 350,000 to 500,000 distinct CDR3 sequences, with about 20% observed a single time. What was sequenced was PBMCs or a T cell subset sorted from them (not recorded which). These receptors were taken from a man younger than 35 who had mild COVID-19 (a few samples of this study predate the infection). Cell type and time point are not known.

The CDR3 DNA reads TGTGCCAGCAGCCGCCAGTCTGGGACTAGCGACGGGGAGCTGTTTTTT. Protein: CASSRQSGTSDGELFF. The chain uses TRBV7-2 and TRBJ2-2, with TRBD2 identical over 10 bases. The V gene's germline CDR1 is SGHTA and CDR2 FQGNSA. V lost 5 bases to trimming and J lost 7 bases; unmatched junction nucleotides: 10. The CDR3 extends over 16 amino acids.

The sample holds a few counts of this clonotype. V usage is TRBV7-3 and J usage is TRBJ2-2, with 7 positions matching TRBD2. CDR1 SGHTA and CDR2 FQGTGA come from the germline V gene. V gave up 1 base and J gave up 2 bases; unmatched junction bases: 10. This CDR3 has 18 residues. The CDR3 loop reads CASSLKGRSGVNTGELFF. CDR3 sequence (DNA): TGTGCCAGCAGCTTAAAGGGAAGGAGCGGGGTCAACACCGGGGAGCTGTTTTTT.

The sample holds a few counts of this clonotype. The chain recombines TRBV12-3 or TRBV12-4 with TRBJ1-6; weak D call: TRBD1 (5 bases). V dropped 2 bases and J dropped 9 bases, with 11 bases sitting between them. CDR3 length: 14 residues. The CDR3 reads CASSLWGKGSPLHF. DNA of the CDR3: TGTGCCAGCAGTTTATGGGGGAAAGGTTCACCCCTCCACTTT.

V usage is TRBV2 and J usage is TRBJ2-2; TRBD1 matches 11 bases. CDR1 and CDR2 (germline): SNHLY, FYNNEI. CDR3 size: 16 residues. The trim removed 6 bases at V and 0 bases at J, leaving 3 bases unmatched. This CDR3 is CASSGQGAANTGELFF. CDR3 sequence (DNA): TGTGCCAGCAGCGGACAGGGGGCCGCGAACACCGGGGAGCTGTTTTTT.

In this sample, this clonotype turned up many times. The chain couples TRBV10-3 to TRBJ1-1; no clear D gene. The V gene lost 3 bases and the J gene lost 3 bases, with 5 bases spanning the gap. The CDR3 extends over 12 amino acids. CDR1 is ENHRY, CDR2 SYGVKD, per germline. In DNA, the CDR3 is TGTGCCATCAGTGATGTTGACACTGAAGCTTTCTTT. Translation gives CAISDVDTEAFF.

A few counts support this clonotype. The chain joins TRBV6-2 or TRBV6-3 to TRBJ2-4; 7 nucleotides agree with TRBD2. This CDR3 has 16 residues. The V segment lost 3 bases and the J segment 0 bases; nucleotides outside the gene matches: 5. From germline, CDR1 is MNHEY and CDR2 SVGEGT. CDR3 in amino acids: CASSYHGEGAKNIQYF. CDR3 DNA: TGTGCCAGCAGTTATCACGGGGAGGGAGCCAAAAACATTCAGTACTTC.

V gene TRBV7-2 combines with J gene TRBJ2-7; the D gene is possibly TRBD2 (5 bases). Trimming cost V 1 base and J 3 bases, with 13 bases left between them. This CDR3 region has 15 residues. Germline assignment: CDR1 SGHTA and CDR2 FQGNSA. In DNA, the CDR3 is TGTGCCAGCAGCTTAGGTCCGGGGTTGGGCTACGAGCAGTACTTC. Amino acids: CASSLGPGLGYEQYF.

The rearrangement joins TRBV12-3 or TRBV12-4 to TRBJ1-1; 9 bases line up with TRBD1. This CDR3 comprises 13 residues. J lost 3 bases, V lost 5 bases, and 1 base had no gene match. As DNA, the CDR3 is TGTGCCAGCAGTGGGACAGGGTACACTGAAGCTTTCTTT. Its translation: CASSGTGYTEAFF.

The chain employs TRBV2 and TRBJ1-1; D is possibly TRBD1 (5 bases). Germline V gene sequence: CDR1 SNHLY, CDR2 FYNNEI. V was cut by 8 bases and J by 1 base, with 11 bases left in between. This CDR3 is 13 amino acids long. CDR3 nucleotides: TGTGCCAGCCGAGGGGATCGGAACACTGAAGCTTTCTTT. This encodes CASRGDRNTEAFF. Looking up the rest from reference TRBV2 and TRBJ1-1 gives the full variable domain: EPEVTQTPSHQVTQMGQEVILRCVPISNHLYFYWYRQILGQKVEFLVSFYNNEISEKSEIFDDQFSVERPDGSNFTLKIRSTKLEDSAMYFCASRGDRNTEAFFGQGTRLTVV.

The table lists this clonotype with a few counts. The V gene is TRBV18, the J gene TRBJ2-1, with 9 positions matching TRBD1. The V and J ends lost 3 bases and 9 bases, in that order; junction bases with no gene match: 12. This CDR3 comprises 16 residues. The germline V gene has CDR1 KGHSH and CDR2 LQKENI. The CDR3 loop reads CASSPLRDRVSVEQFF. CDR3 nucleotides: TGTGCCAGCTCACCCCTCCGGGACAGGGTCTCGGTTGAGCAGTTCTTC.

This clonotype has just a few counts. Germline and junction disagree at one end, which may indicate a read error. The V call is TRBV4-3, the J call TRBJ1-5; 7 bases are a match to TRBD1. CDR3 length: 17 residues. CDR1 and CDR2 from the germline V gene are LGHNA and YSLEER. The DNA of the CDR3 is TGCGCCAGCAGCCAAGACAGACGACAGGGAGGGAATCAACCCCAGCATTTT. Translation: CASSQDRRQGGNQPQHF.

Only a few counts were recorded for this clonotype. The V gene is TRBV7-2, the J gene TRBJ1-5, with a weak D call TRBD1 (5 bases). This CDR3 region has 15 residues. V lost 1 base and J 4 bases, leaving 11 bases between the germline ends. Germline V gene data show CDR1 as SGHTA and CDR2 as FQGNSA. The CDR3 sequence is CASSLVGPGNQPQHF. The CDR3 DNA is TGTGCCAGCAGCTTAGTGGGGCCTGGGAATCAGCCCCAGCATTTT.

The genes are TRBV6-2 or TRBV6-3 and TRBJ1-5; D is perhaps TRBD1 (5 bases). Trimming removed 5 bases from V and 2 bases from J, with 13 bases in between. Germline V CDR1 and CDR2: MNHEY, SVGEGT. The CDR3 sequence is 15 residues long. The CDR3 bases are TGTGCCAGCAGTCCCCAGGGTAAGGGCAATCAGCCCCAGCATTTT. Protein: CASSPQGKGNQPQHF.